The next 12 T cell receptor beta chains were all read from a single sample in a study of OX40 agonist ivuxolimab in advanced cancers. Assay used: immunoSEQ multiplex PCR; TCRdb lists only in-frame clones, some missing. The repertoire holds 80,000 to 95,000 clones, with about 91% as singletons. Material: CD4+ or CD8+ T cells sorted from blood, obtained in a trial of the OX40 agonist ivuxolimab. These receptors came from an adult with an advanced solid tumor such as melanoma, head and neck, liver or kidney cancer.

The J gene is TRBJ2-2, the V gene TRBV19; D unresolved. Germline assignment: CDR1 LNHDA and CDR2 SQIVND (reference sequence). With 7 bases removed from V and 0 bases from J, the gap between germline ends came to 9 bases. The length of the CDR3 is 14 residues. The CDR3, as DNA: TGTGCCAGTAACCAGGTGACGAACACCGGGGAGCTGTTTTTT. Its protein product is CASNQVTNTGELFF.

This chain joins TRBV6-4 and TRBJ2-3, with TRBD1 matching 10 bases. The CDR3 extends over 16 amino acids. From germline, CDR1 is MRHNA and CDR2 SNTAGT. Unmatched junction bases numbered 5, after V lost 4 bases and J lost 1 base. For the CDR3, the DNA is TGTGCCAGCAGTGCCCTCGGGACAGGGGGCACAGATACGCAGTATTTT. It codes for CASSALGTGGTDTQYF.

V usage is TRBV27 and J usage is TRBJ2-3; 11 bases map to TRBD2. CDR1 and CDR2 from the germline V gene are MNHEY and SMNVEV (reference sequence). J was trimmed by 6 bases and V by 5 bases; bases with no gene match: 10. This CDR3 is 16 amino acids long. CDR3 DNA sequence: TGTGCCAGCAGTCCCAGACTAGCGGGAAAGCTTGATACGCAGTATTTT. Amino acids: CASSPRLAGKLDTQYF.

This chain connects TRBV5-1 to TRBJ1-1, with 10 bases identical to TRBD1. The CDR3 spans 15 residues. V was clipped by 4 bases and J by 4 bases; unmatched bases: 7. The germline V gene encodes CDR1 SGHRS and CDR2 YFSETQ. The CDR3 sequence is CASSLTGTGVTEAFF. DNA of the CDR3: TGCGCCAGCAGCCTAACCGGGACAGGGGTCACTGAAGCTTTCTTT.

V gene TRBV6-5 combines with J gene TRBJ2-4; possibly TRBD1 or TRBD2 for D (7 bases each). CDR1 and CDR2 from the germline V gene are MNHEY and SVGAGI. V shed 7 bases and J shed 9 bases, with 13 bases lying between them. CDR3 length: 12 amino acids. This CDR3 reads CASTQGGGIQYF. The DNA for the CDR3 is TGTGCCAGCACTCAGGGGGGGGGCATTCAGTACTTC.

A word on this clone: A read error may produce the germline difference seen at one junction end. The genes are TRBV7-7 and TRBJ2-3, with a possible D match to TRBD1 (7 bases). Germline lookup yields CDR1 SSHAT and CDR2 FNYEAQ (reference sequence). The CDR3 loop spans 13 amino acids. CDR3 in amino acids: CASSRGAPDTQYF. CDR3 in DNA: TGTGCTAGCAGCAGGGGGGCCCCAGATACGCAGTATTTT.

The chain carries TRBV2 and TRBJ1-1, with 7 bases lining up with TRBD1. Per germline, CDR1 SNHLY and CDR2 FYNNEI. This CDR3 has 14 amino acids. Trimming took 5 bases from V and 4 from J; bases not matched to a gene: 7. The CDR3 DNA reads TGTGCCAGCAGTCAAGACAGGGTCGGCACTGAAGCTTTCTTT. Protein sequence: CASSQDRVGTEAFF.

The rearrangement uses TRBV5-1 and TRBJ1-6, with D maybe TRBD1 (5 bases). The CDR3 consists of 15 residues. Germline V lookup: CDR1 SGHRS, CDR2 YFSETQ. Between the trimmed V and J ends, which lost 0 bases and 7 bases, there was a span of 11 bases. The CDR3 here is CASSLDGQMNSPLHF. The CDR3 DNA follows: TGCGCCAGCAGCTTGGACGGACAAATGAATTCACCCCTCCACTTT.

The CDR3 nucleotides read TGTGCCAGCAGCTACGGACTAGCGGGAGGGGGGGAGCAGTTCTTC. Translating gives CASSYGLAGGGEQFF. This chain links TRBV14 with TRBJ2-1, with 15 positions matching TRBD2. The germline V gene has CDR1 SGHDN and CDR2 FVKESK. V shed 5 bases and J 10 bases; nucleotides not matched to a gene: 6. The CDR3 is 15 residues long.

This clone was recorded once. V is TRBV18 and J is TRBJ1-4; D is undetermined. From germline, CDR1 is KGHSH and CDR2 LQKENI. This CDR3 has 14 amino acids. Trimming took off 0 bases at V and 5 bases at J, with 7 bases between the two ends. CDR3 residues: CASSPPGANEKLFF. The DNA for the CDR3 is TGTGCCAGCTCACCACCAGGCGCGAATGAAAAACTGTTTTTT.

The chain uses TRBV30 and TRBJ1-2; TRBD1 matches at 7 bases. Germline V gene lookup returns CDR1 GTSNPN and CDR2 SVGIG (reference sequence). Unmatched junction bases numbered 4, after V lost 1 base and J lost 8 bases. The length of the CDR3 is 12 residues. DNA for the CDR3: TGTGCCTGGAGTGGACAGGGTGGAGGCTACACCTTC. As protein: CAWSGQGGGYTF.

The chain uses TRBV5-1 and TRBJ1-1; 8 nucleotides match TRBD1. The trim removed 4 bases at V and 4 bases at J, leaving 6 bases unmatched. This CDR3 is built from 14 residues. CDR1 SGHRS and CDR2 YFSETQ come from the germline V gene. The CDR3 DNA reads TGCGCCAGCAGCGTAGGACAGGGACTCACTGAAGCTTTCTTT. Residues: CASSVGQGLTEAFF.